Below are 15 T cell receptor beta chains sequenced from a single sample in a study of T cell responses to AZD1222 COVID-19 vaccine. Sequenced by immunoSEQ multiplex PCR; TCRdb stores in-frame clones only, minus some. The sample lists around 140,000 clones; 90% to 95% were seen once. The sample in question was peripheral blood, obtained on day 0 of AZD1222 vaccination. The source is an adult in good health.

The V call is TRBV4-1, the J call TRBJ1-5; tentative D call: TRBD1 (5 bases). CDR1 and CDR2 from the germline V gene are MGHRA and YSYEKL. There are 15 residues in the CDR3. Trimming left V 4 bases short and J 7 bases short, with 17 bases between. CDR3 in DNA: TGCGCCAGCAGCCCCGGTGTAGGGGAGGGCCAGCCCCAGCATTTT. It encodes CASSPGVGEGQPQHF.

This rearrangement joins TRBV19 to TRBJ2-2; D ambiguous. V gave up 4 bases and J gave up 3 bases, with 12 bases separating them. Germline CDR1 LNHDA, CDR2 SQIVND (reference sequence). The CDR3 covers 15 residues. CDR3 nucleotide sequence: TGTGCCAGTAGTACCCAGGACGGCTACACCGGGGAGCTGTTTTTT. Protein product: CASSTQDGYTGELFF.

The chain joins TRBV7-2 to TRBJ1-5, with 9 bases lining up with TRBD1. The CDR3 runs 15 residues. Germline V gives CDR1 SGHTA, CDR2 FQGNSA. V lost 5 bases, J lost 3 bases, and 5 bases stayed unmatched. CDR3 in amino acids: CASSPWTGDNQPQHF. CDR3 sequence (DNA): TGTGCCAGCAGCCCCTGGACAGGGGACAATCAGCCCCAGCATTTT. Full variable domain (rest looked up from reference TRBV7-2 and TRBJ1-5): GAGVSQSPSNKVTEKGKDVELRCDPISGHTALYWYRQSLGQGLEFLIYFQGNSAPDKSGLPSDRFSAERTGGSVSTLTIQRTQQEDSAVYLCASSPWTGDNQPQHFGDGTRLSIL.

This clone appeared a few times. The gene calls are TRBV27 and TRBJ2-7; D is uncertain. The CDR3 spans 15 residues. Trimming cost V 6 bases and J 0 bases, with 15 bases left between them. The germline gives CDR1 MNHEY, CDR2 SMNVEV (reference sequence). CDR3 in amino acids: CASRLGVASSYEQYF. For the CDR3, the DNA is TGTGCCAGCAGGTTGGGTGTGGCGAGCTCCTACGAGCAGTACTTC.

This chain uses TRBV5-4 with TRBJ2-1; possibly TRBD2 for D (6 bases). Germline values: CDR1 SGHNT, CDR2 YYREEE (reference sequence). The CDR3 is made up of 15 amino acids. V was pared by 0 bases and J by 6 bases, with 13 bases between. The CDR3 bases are TGTGCCAGCAGCTTGGTTTGGGACTCCGGCAATGAGCAGTTCTTC. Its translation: CASSLVWDSGNEQFF.

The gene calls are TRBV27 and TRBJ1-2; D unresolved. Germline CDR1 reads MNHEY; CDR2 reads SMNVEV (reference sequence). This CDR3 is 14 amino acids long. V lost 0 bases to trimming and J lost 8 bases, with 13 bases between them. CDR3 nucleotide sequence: TGTGCCAGCAGTTTATCGTCTGAAATGGAGGGCTACACCTTC. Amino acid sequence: CASSLSSEMEGYTF.

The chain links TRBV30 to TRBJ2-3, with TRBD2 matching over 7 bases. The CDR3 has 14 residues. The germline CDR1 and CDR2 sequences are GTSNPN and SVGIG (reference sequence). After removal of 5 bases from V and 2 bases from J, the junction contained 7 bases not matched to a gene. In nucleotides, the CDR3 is TGTGCCTGGGAACTCGGGGGGTCCACAGATACGCAGTATTTT. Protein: CAWELGGSTDTQYF. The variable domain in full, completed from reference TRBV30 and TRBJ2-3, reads SQTIHQWPATLVQPVGSPLSLECTVEGTSNPNLYWYRQAAGRGLQLLFYSVGIGQISSEVPQNLSASRPQDRQFILSSKKLLLSDSGFYLCAWELGGSTDTQYFGPGTRLTVL.

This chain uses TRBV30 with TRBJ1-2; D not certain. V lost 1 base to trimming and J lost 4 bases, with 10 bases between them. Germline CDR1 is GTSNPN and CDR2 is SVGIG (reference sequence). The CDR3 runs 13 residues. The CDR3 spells CAWSASRGYGYTF. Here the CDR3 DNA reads TGTGCCTGGAGTGCTTCGAGAGGCTATGGCTACACCTTC.

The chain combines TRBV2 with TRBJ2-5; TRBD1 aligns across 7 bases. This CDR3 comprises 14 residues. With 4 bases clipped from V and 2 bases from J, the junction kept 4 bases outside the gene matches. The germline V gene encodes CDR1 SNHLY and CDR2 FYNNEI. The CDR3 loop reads CASSVLTGQETQYF. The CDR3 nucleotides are TGTGCCAGCAGTGTCCTGACAGGGCAAGAGACCCAGTACTTC.

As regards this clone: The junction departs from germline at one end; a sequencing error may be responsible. As DNA, the CDR3 is TGTGCCAGCAGCGTAGTAAGTGGACAGCCTCTTTTC. It specifies CASSVVSGQPLF. This chain uses TRBV9 with TRBJ1-2; tentatively, D is TRBD1 (6 bases). The CDR3 extends over 12 amino acids. Germline values: CDR1 SGDLS, CDR2 YYNGEE. Full variable domain (missing parts from reference TRBV9 and TRBJ1-2): DSGVTQTPKHLITATGQRVTLRCSPRSGDLSVYWYQQSLDQGLQFLIQYYNGEERAKGNILERFSAQQFPDLHSELNLSSLELGDSALYFCASSVVSGQPLFGSGTRLTVV.

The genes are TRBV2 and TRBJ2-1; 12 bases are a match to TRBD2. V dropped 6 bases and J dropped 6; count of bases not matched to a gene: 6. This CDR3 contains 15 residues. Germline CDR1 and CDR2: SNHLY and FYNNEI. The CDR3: CASRRTSGVSNEQFF. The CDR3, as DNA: TGTGCCAGCAGGAGGACTAGCGGGGTGAGCAATGAGCAGTTCTTC.

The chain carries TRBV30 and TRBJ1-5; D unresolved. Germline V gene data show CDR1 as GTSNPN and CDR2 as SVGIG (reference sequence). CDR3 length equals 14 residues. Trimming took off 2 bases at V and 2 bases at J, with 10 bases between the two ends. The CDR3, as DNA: TGTGCCTGGAGTACCCGGGTGCGCAATCAGCCCCAGCATTTT. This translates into CAWSTRVRNQPQHF.

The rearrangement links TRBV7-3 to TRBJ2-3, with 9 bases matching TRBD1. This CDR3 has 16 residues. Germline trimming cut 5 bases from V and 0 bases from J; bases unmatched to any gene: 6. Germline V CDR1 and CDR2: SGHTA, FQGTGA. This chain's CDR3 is CASSRGGTGSTDTQYF. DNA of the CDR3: TGTGCCAGCAGCCGTGGGGGGACAGGGAGCACAGATACGCAGTATTTT.

The CDR3 coding sequence is TGTGCCTGGACCTTAGGAGGACGGTACTATAATTCACCCCTCCACTTT. It is translated as CAWTLGGRYYNSPLHF. V gene TRBV30 combines with J gene TRBJ1-6; D is unclear. With 4 bases removed from V and 3 bases from J, the gap between germline ends came to 16 bases. CDR3 length equals 16 residues. Germline V gives CDR1 GTSNPN, CDR2 SVGIG (reference sequence).

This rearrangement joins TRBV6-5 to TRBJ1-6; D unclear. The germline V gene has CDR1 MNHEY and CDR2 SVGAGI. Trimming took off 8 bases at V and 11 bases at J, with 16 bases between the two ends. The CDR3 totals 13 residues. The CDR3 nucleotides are TGTGCCAGCTTCGGCAGTCTGGGAGCACCCCTCCACTTT. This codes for CASFGSLGAPLHF.